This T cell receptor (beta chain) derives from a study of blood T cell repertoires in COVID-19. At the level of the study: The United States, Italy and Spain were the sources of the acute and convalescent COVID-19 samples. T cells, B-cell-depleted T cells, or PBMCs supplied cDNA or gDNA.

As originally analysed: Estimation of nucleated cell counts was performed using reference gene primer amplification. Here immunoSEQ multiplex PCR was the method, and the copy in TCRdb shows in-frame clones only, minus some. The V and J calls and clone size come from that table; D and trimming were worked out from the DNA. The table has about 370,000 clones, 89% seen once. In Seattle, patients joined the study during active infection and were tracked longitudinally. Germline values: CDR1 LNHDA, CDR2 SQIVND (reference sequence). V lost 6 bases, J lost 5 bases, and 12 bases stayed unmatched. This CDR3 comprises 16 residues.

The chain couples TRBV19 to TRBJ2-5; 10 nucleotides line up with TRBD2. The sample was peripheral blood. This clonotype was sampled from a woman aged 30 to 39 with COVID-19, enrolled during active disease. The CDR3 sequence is CASSGPQRGGLETQYF. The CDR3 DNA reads TGTGCCAGTAGCGGCCCTCAGCGGGGGGGCCTGGAGACCCAGTACTTC.